The T cell receptor beta chain described here comes from a study of beta chain features in type 1 diabetes. Overall study context: Examination covered some 110,000,000 sorted cells spanning all samples.

The CDR3 sequence is 14 residues long. The germline V and J ends were trimmed by 0 bases and 7 bases, with 13 bases remaining between them. Germline CDR1 is GTSNPN and CDR2 is SVGIG (reference sequence). Regarding the study as a whole: Shorter TCRB CDR3s, moderately but significantly so, marked every one of the four CD4+ subsets in Type 1 diabetes patients.

The sequenced template was cDNA made from the entire isolated RNA. Only in-frame clones appear in the TCRdb table, and some are missing; sequencing was by immunoSEQ multiplex PCR. The top ten hold about 0.49% of the sample, which has 95,000 to 110,000 clones, 25% to 35% seen once. As concerns this clone: Its target is unknown.

This chain links TRBV30 with TRBJ2-4; possibly TRBD2 for D (7 bases). The sample consisted of central memory CD4+ T cells from blood. This clonotype was sampled from a woman in her late teens or twenties with type 1 diabetes. As DNA, the CDR3 is TGTGCCTGGAGTGTACGGCGGGGGCAGAACATTCAGTACTTC. As protein: CAWSVRRGQNIQYF.